Described below is a single T cell receptor (beta chain) sequence and its context. The data belong to a study of blood T cell repertoires in COVID-19. Study-wide context: The samples span acute and convalescent COVID-19 from the United States, Italy and Spain. Nucleic acid was either cDNA or gDNA, and it came from T cells, B-cell-depleted T cells, or PBMCs.

In the authors' workflow: Estimation of nucleated cell counts relied on the amplification of reference gene primers. Generated by immunoSEQ multiplex PCR, the TCRdb table keeps only in-frame clones and is missing some. V, J and clone size derive from that table, while D and trimming were established from the DNA sequence. Seen here are about 160,000 clones, about 87% observed once, and the top ten hold around 6.1%. V was shortened by 2 bases and J by 8 bases, with 12 bases between the two germline ends. CDR1 and CDR2 from the germline V gene are ENHRY and SYGVKD. This CDR3 is 14 amino acids long. This TCR derives from an older man with acute or convalescent COVID-19. The chain joins TRBV10-3 to TRBJ1-4, with D hard to call. The sample comprised peripheral blood. CDR3 bases: TGTGCCATCAGTGAGATTCGAGGCCGGGAAAAACTGTTTTTT. It encodes CAISEIRGREKLFF.